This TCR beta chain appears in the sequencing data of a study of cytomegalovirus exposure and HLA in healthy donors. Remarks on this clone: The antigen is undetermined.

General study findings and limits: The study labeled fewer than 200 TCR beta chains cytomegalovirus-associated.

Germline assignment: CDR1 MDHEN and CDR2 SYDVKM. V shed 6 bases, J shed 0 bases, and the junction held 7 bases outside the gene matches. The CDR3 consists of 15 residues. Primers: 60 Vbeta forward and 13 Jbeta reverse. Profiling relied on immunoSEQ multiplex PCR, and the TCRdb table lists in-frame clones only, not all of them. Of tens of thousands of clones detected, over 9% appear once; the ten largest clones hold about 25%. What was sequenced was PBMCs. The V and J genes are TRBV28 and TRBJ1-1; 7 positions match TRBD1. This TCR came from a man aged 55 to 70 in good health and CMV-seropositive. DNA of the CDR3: TGTGCCAGCAGAATACAGGGGCCCTTGAACACTGAAGCTTTCTTT. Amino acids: CASRIQGPLNTEAFF.